These 18 T cell receptor beta chains originate from one sample sequenced in a study of blood T cell repertoires in COVID-19. TCRdb keeps only in-frame clones here, not all; method: immunoSEQ multiplex PCR. The data show about 140,000 clones, 84% seen once. Input material: peripheral blood. The receptors stem from a man in his sixties with active or convalescent COVID-19.

The V gene is TRBV4-1, the J gene TRBJ1-1; possible D gene TRBD1, 5 bases. The CDR3 has 15 amino acids. Germline V lookup: CDR1 MGHRA, CDR2 YSYEKL. V gave up 0 bases and J gave up 11 bases, with 19 bases separating them. In DNA, the CDR3 is TGCGCCAGCAGCCAAGATAAAGGGGTTGGATGGGTCGCTTTCTTT. This sequence encodes CASSQDKGVGWVAFF.

This chain uses TRBV6-1 with TRBJ2-2; 12 positions match TRBD2. The germline V gene encodes CDR1 MNHNS and CDR2 SASEGT. J gave up 7 bases and V 4 bases, and 10 bases lay outside the gene matches. This CDR3 has 17 amino acids. The CDR3 protein is CASSGWRLAGDLGELFF. In DNA form, the CDR3 reads TGTGCCAGCAGTGGGTGGCGACTAGCGGGAGATCTCGGGGAGCTGTTTTTT.

This clone was seen a handful of times. V usage is TRBV3-1 (or the pseudogene TRBV3-2) and J usage is TRBJ1-2; D not certain. The CDR3 contains 15 residues. Germline V gene data show CDR1 as LGHDT and CDR2 as YNNKEL (reference sequence). The V and J ends lost 1 base and 2 bases respectively, with 11 bases between them. CDR3 protein: CASSQVEGINYGYTF. CDR3 DNA sequence: TGTGCCAGCAGCCAAGTCGAGGGAATAAACTATGGCTACACCTTC.

This clone was recorded a few times. The chain has TRBV13 and TRBJ1-3, with D possibly being TRBD1 (5 bases). V was pared by 0 bases and J by 9 bases, with 9 bases between. The length of the CDR3 is 13 residues. Germline V lookup: CDR1 PRHDT, CDR2 FYEKMQ (reference sequence). CDR3: CASSLGQGGTIYF. In DNA, the CDR3 is TGTGCCAGCAGCTTAGGGCAGGGAGGCACCATATATTTT.

This sequence joins TRBV27 and TRBJ2-7; 11 bases align to TRBD1. In germline, CDR1 is MNHEY, CDR2 SMNVEV (reference sequence). The V gene end was trimmed by 5 bases and the J gene end by 5 bases; junction bases not matched to a gene: 5. CDR3 size: 14 residues. CDR3 nucleotides: TGTGCCAGCAGTCCAGGACAGGGGGCCAACGAGCAGTACGTC. This codes for CASSPGQGANEQYV.

This clone was detected a few times. This chain links TRBV27 with TRBJ2-1, with D unresolved. This CDR3 comprises 16 residues. Germline CDR1 and CDR2: MNHEY and SMNVEV (reference sequence). V was shortened by 0 bases and J by 2 bases, with 11 bases between the two germline ends. CDR3 residues: CASSLSSFDAYNEQFF. CDR3 coding DNA: TGTGCCAGCAGTTTATCGAGCTTCGATGCCTACAATGAGCAGTTCTTC.

The chain is built from TRBV19 and TRBJ1-6; tentatively, D is TRBD1 (6 bases). The CDR3 length is 16 residues. Germline lookup yields CDR1 LNHDA and CDR2 SQIVND (reference sequence). V shed 6 bases and J shed 6 bases, with 18 bases lying between them. Here the CDR3 reads CASSETLQGVNSPLHF. Written as DNA, the CDR3 is TGTGCCAGTAGCGAGACTTTACAGGGAGTTAATTCACCCCTCCACTTT. Drawing the rest from reference TRBV19 and TRBJ1-6, the complete variable domain is DGGITQSPKYLFRKEGQNVTLSCEQNLNHDAMYWYRQDPGQGLRLIYYSQIVNDFQKGDIAEGYSVSREKKESFPLTVTSAQKNPTAFYLCASSETLQGVNSPLHFGNGTRLTVT.

The chain is built from TRBV7-2 and TRBJ2-3, with D maybe TRBD2 (5 bases). The germline V gene has CDR1 SGHTA and CDR2 FQGNSA. There are 14 residues in the CDR3. Trimming removed 7 bases from V and 3 bases from J, with 14 bases in between. CDR3 in amino acids: CASTPRETTDTQYF. In nucleotides, the CDR3 is TGTGCCAGCACCCCCCGGGAAACTACAGATACGCAGTATTTT.

J is TRBJ1-1 and V is TRBV4-3; 8 positions agree with TRBD1. Trimming at V came to 0 bases and at J to 1 base, leaving 10 bases not matched to a gene. CDR3 length equals 18 residues. CDR1 and CDR2 from the germline V gene are LGHNA and YSLEER. CDR3 amino acids: CASSQEDRDDRGNTEAFF. In DNA, the CDR3 is TGCGCCAGCAGCCAAGAGGACAGGGATGACAGAGGGAACACTGAAGCTTTCTTT.

The J gene is TRBJ2-5, the V gene TRBV27; tentatively, D is TRBD1 (5 bases). The length of the CDR3 is 14 residues. Germline V gene sequence: CDR1 MNHEY, CDR2 SMNVEV (reference sequence). Trimming left V 3 bases short and J 4 bases short, with 12 bases between. The CDR3: CASSFSQRGETQYF. The CDR3 DNA follows: TGTGCCAGCAGTTTTTCCCAAAGGGGAGAGACCCAGTACTTC.

The chain recombines TRBV18 with TRBJ2-7; 12 positions agree with TRBD2. The CDR3 is 15 amino acids. V shed 6 bases, J shed 1 base, and the junction held 4 bases outside the gene matches. Germline CDR1 and CDR2: KGHSH and LQKENI. The CDR3 sequence: CASSPTSGRSYEQYV. DNA for the CDR3: TGTGCCAGCTCCCCTACTAGCGGGAGGTCCTACGAGCAGTACGTC.

This clone was recorded once. The chain has TRBV24-1 and TRBJ2-1; unclear D gene. This CDR3 is built from 13 residues. CDR1 is KGHDR and CDR2 is SFDVKD in the germline V gene. Between the trimmed V and J ends, which lost 7 bases and 5 bases, there was a span of 11 bases. CDR3 nucleotide sequence: TGTGCCACCAGCTACTTCCCCCACAATGAGCAGTTCTTC. Encoded protein: CATSYFPHNEQFF.

This chain joins TRBV12-5 and TRBJ1-6; D may be TRBD1 (5 bases). Per the germline V gene, CDR1 is LGHNT and CDR2 is FRNRAP. The ends were cut back, 6 bases at V and 4 bases at J, with 19 bases in the middle. The CDR3 has 17 residues. The CDR3 loop is CASGRYTVGVYNSPLHF. CDR3 in DNA: TGTGCTAGTGGACGTTACACCGTAGGGGTGTATAATTCACCCCTCCACTTT.

The chain carries TRBV19 and TRBJ2-7; the D is unclear. The CDR3 covers 13 residues. Germline V gene data show CDR1 as LNHDA and CDR2 as SQIVND (reference sequence). With 1 base removed from V and 1 base from J, the gap between germline ends came to 5 bases. CDR3 DNA sequence: TGTGCCAGTAGTATAGGGCAGTCCTACGAGCAGTACTTC. Its protein product is CASSIGQSYEQYF.

The rearrangement links TRBV27 to TRBJ2-7, with TRBD1 identical over 7 bases. Germline V gene sequence: CDR1 MNHEY, CDR2 SMNVEV (reference sequence). There are 14 residues in the CDR3. J was trimmed by 4 bases and V by 4 bases; bases with no gene match: 7. CDR3 nucleotide sequence: TGTGCCAGCAGTTCGCGGACAGGCGGGTACGAGCAGTACTTC. This codes for CASSSRTGGYEQYF.

The gene calls are TRBV25-1 and TRBJ2-7; the D is unclear. V dropped 3 bases and J dropped 4 bases, with 10 bases sitting between them. This CDR3 is built from 13 residues. Germline assignment: CDR1 MGHDK and CDR2 SYGVNS. DNA for the CDR3: TGTGCCAGCAGTGAGCCGACAAATTACGAGCAGTACTTC. Translating gives CASSEPTNYEQYF.

The chain employs TRBV7-2 and TRBJ2-3; TRBD1 matches 10 bases. The germline V gene encodes CDR1 SGHTA and CDR2 FQGNSA. J was trimmed by 2 bases and V by 2 bases; bases with no gene match: 7. The CDR3 covers 17 residues. The DNA of the CDR3 is TGTGCCAGCAGCTTATATGGGGACAGGGGTTACACAGATACGCAGTATTTT. Translated: CASSLYGDRGYTDTQYF.

The V call is TRBV5-1, the J call TRBJ1-1, with 9 bases aligning to TRBD1. CDR3 size: 15 residues. Germline V CDR1 and CDR2: SGHRS, YFSETQ. J gave up 4 bases and V 4 bases, and 8 bases lay outside the gene matches. CDR3 bases: TGCGCCAGCAGCGACCAACAGGGGGCGCCCACTGAAGCTTTCTTT. Amino acid sequence: CASSDQQGAPTEAFF.